This T cell receptor beta chain was captured by sequencing in a study of blood T cell repertoires in COVID-19. CDR1 is SGDLS, CDR2 YYNGEE, per germline. Trimming left V 2 bases short and J 6 bases short, with 8 bases between. The CDR3 spans 12 residues. The count of this clone is one. Profiled with immunoSEQ multiplex PCR; TCRdb holds only in-frame clones, not every one. In the table there are about 14,000 clones, around nine tenths of which are singletons. The clonotype originates from a human donor with active COVID-19. The donor label of this sample is uncertain. V and J are TRBV9 and TRBJ1-1, with a weak D call TRBD1 (6 bases). Sequenced: peripheral blood. The CDR3 DNA reads TGTGCCAGCAGCGTCGGGGGGCCTGAAGCTTTCTTT. It translates to CASSVGGPEAFF.